The 21 T cell receptor beta chains given below trace back to one sample, sequenced in a study of graft-versus-host responses after intestinal transplantation. Clones were read by immunoSEQ multiplex PCR, and TCRdb kept only the in-frame ones, dropping some. Among around 29,000 clones listed, around 92% were seen once. The input for sequencing was PBMCs, taken approximately 69 days after intestinal transplant. Source of these receptors: a human patient who received an intestinal transplant, so some T cells may come from the graft donor.

V usage is TRBV4-1 and J usage is TRBJ2-1; weak D call: TRBD1 (6 bases). Per the germline V gene, CDR1 is MGHRA and CDR2 is YSYEKL. Trimming took off 1 base at V and 5 bases at J, with 9 bases between the two ends. The CDR3 spans 14 residues. The CDR3 sequence: CASSQVGGDNEQFF. The DNA for the CDR3 is TGCGCCAGCAGCCAAGTTGGGGGCGACAATGAGCAGTTCTTC.

The chain has TRBV5-1 and TRBJ2-2; 8 bases are shared with TRBD2. Germline V gene lookup returns CDR1 SGHRS and CDR2 YFSETQ. The CDR3 has 17 amino acids. V gave up 3 bases and J gave up 3 bases; unmatched junction bases: 10. In nucleotides, the CDR3 is TGCGCCAGCAGCTCCTACCAAACTAGCGGATACACCGGGGAGCTGTTTTTT. This gives the protein CASSSYQTSGYTGELFF. Full variable domain (rest looked up from reference TRBV5-1 and TRBJ2-2): KAGVTQTPRYLIKTRGQQVTLSCSPISGHRSVSWYQQTPGQGLQFLFEYFSETQRNKGNFPGRFSGRQFSNSRSEMNVSTLELGDSALYLCASSSYQTSGYTGELFFGEGSRLTVL.

The chain is built from TRBV10-2 and TRBJ2-1, with 7 bases identical to TRBD2. V lost 6 bases and J lost 3; bases outside the gene matches: 5. The germline V gene encodes CDR1 WSHSY and CDR2 SAAADI. The CDR3 contains 14 residues. CDR3 sequence (DNA): TGCGCCAGCAGCCTAGCGGACCTCTACAATGAGCAGTTCTTC. This sequence encodes CASSLADLYNEQFF.

This sequence joins TRBV18 and TRBJ2-5, with TRBD2 matching 14 bases. There are 15 residues in the CDR3. V trimming: 6 bases; J trimming: 4 bases; junction bases outside the gene matches: 4. Germline V gene data show CDR1 as KGHSH and CDR2 as LQKENI. For the CDR3, the DNA is TGTGCCAGCTCGCGGACTAGCGGGAGGATAGAGACCCAGTACTTC. It is translated as CASSRTSGRIETQYF.

The table lists this clone with a few counts. The chain employs TRBV5-6 and TRBJ2-7, with a tentative D call TRBD1 (6 bases). V lost 2 bases and J 0 bases, leaving 15 bases between the germline ends. This CDR3 is built from 16 residues. Per the germline V gene, CDR1 is SGHDT and CDR2 is YYEEEE. The CDR3 DNA sequence: TGTGCCAGCAGCTTACCCCCCGGGACATACTCCTACGAGCAGTACTTC. Translated, it gives CASSLPPGTYSYEQYF.

The chain carries TRBV4-1 and TRBJ2-7, with 12 bases fitting TRBD2. Unmatched junction bases numbered 2, after V lost 4 bases and J lost 1 base. Germline CDR1 reads MGHRA; CDR2 reads YSYEKL. The CDR3 covers 15 residues. The CDR3 sequence is CASSPGTSGSYEQYF. The CDR3 DNA reads as TGCGCCAGCAGCCCGGGGACTAGCGGGTCCTACGAGCAGTACTTC.

The chain carries TRBV7-9 and TRBJ2-1; D gene ambiguous. The germline V and J ends were trimmed by 0 bases and 8 bases, with 14 bases remaining between them. The CDR3 spans 15 residues. Germline CDR1 is SEHNR and CDR2 is FQNEAQ (reference sequence). CDR3 in amino acids: CASSLAPEQFHEQFF. In nucleotides, the CDR3 is TGTGCCAGCAGCTTAGCGCCGGAGCAGTTCCATGAGCAGTTCTTC. Looking up the rest from reference TRBV7-9 and TRBJ2-1 gives the full variable domain: DTGVSQNPRHKITKRGQNVTFRCDPISEHNRLYWYRQTLGQGPEFLTYFQNEAQLEKSRLLSDRFSAERPKGSFSTLEIQRTEQGDSAMYLCASSLAPEQFHEQFFGPGTRLTVL.

Concerning this clone: Different DNA sequences within this sample yield the same CDR3. The chain employs TRBV19 and TRBJ1-2, with D perhaps matching TRBD1 (5 bases). There are 16 residues in the CDR3. Trimming removed 5 bases from V and 7 bases from J, with 23 bases in between. The germline CDR1 and CDR2 sequences are LNHDA and SQIVND (reference sequence). In DNA form, the CDR3 reads TGTGCCAGTAGTTCTGCCGGGACGGGAAAAATAGGTGGCTACACCTTC. It translates to CASSSAGTGKIGGYTF.

V and J are TRBV19 and TRBJ1-1; 9 bases line up with TRBD1. There are 16 residues in the CDR3. Germline V gene data show CDR1 as LNHDA and CDR2 as SQIVND (reference sequence). Trimming cost V 0 bases and J 4 bases; bases outside gene matches: 6. The CDR3 is CASSIELGTGSTEAFF. DNA for the CDR3: TGTGCCAGTAGTATAGAGTTAGGGACAGGGAGCACTGAAGCTTTCTTT. Combining the CDR3 with reference TRBV19 and TRBJ1-1 gives the whole variable domain DGGITQSPKYLFRKEGQNVTLSCEQNLNHDAMYWYRQDPGQGLRLIYYSQIVNDFQKGDIAEGYSVSREKKESFPLTVTSAQKNPTAFYLCASSIELGTGSTEAFFGQGTRLTVV.

This sequence joins TRBV12-5 and TRBJ2-3; D is uncertain. Per the germline V gene, CDR1 is LGHNT and CDR2 is FRNRAP. Deletions cut 3 bases from V and 4 bases from J, with 8 bases between. CDR3 size: 13 residues. The CDR3 DNA follows: TGTGCTAGTGGTTTCCGGCCACCAGATACGCAGTATTTT. Translation: CASGFRPPDTQYF.

The chain employs TRBV27 and TRBJ2-6; TRBD1 matches at 10 bases. J lost 4 bases, V lost 3 bases, and 6 bases had no gene match. CDR3 length: 17 residues. Germline-derived CDR1 and CDR2 are MNHEY and SMNVEV (reference sequence). The CDR3, as DNA: TGTGCCAGCAGTTTCGGACAGGGGGACTCAGGGGCCAACGTCCTGACTTTC. It encodes CASSFGQGDSGANVLTF.

The chain has TRBV5-6 and TRBJ2-3; the D is unclear. In germline, CDR1 is SGHDT, CDR2 YYEEEE. This CDR3 region has 14 residues. The V end lost 3 bases, the J end lost 7 bases, and 15 bases lay between the germline ends. The CDR3 loop reads CASSSRLLRYTQYF. The CDR3 nucleotides read TGTGCCAGCAGCTCCCGACTCCTCCGGTATACGCAGTATTTT. The full variable domain, with the rest looked up from reference TRBV5-6 and TRBJ2-3, is DAGVTQSPTHLIKTRGQQVTLRCSPKSGHDTVSWYQQALGQGPQFIFQYYEEEERQRGNFPDRFSGHQFPNYSSELNVNALLLGDSALYLCASSSRLLRYTQYFGPGTRLTVL.

The chain carries TRBV4-1 and TRBJ2-5; D is perhaps TRBD2 (6 bases). This CDR3 contains 14 residues. The V gene lost 4 bases and the J gene lost 4 bases, with 13 bases spanning the gap. Germline loops: CDR1 MGHRA, CDR2 YSYEKL. The CDR3 bases are TGCGCCAGCAGCCTTGGGGGGACCTTAGAGACCCAGTACTTC. As protein: CASSLGGTLETQYF.

V and J are TRBV4-1 and TRBJ2-3; 10 bases align to TRBD1. V gave up 6 bases and J gave up 5 bases; unmatched junction bases: 11. Germline V CDR1 and CDR2: MGHRA, YSYEKL. This CDR3 has 16 amino acids. CDR3 in amino acids: CASSPTRQGAGDTQYF. The CDR3 DNA is TGCGCCAGCAGTCCTACTCGACAGGGGGCAGGAGATACGCAGTATTTT.

The rearrangement joins TRBV28 to TRBJ1-6, with 12 bases that match TRBD1. The J segment lost 9 bases and the V segment lost 3 bases, leaving 3 bases of the junction unmatched. The germline CDR1 and CDR2 sequences are MDHEN and SYDVKM. CDR3 length: 15 residues. The DNA of the CDR3 is TGTGCCAGCAGTTTTGTGGGACAGGGGGCTTCACCCCTCCACTTT. Amino acid sequence: CASSFVGQGASPLHF.

The DNA for the CDR3 is TGCGCCAGCAGCCAAGTTTTGCTACCTACGACGCAGTATTTT. This gives the protein CASSQVLLPTTQYF. The chain joins TRBV4-1 to TRBJ2-3; D uncertain. The CDR3 sequence is 14 residues long. V lost 1 base and J lost 9, with 14 bases in between. Per the germline V gene, CDR1 is MGHRA and CDR2 is YSYEKL.

This clone was recorded once. This sequence joins TRBV5-4 and TRBJ2-3, with TRBD2 identical over 13 bases. The CDR3 runs to 16 residues. The V gene's germline CDR1 is SGHNT and CDR2 YYREEE (reference sequence). Trimming removed 2 bases from V and 2 bases from J; junction bases left unmatched: 2. The DNA for the CDR3 is TGTGCCAGCAGCTTCGGACTAGCGGGGGACACAGATACGCAGTATTTT. Its protein is CASSFGLAGDTDTQYF. Full variable domain (rest looked up from reference TRBV5-4 and TRBJ2-3): ETGVTQSPTHLIKTRGQQVTLRCSSQSGHNTVSWYQQALGQGPQFIFQYYREEENGRGNFPPRFSGLQFPNYSSELNVNALELDDSALYLCASSFGLAGDTDTQYFGPGTRLTVL.

The chain has TRBV22-1 and TRBJ2-6; TRBD2 is taken as the D call from the table, unchecked against the DNA. TRBV22-1 is a listed pseudogene. This CDR3 contains 18 residues. CDR3 DNA: TGTCCTGGGAGTACCGTCGGAAGCGAACAAAGTCGGGCCAACGTCCTGACTTTC. Amino acids: CPGSTVGSEQSRANVLTF.

This clone was detected only once. V is TRBV4-1 and J is TRBJ1-5; unclear D gene. This CDR3 region has 16 residues. Trimming stripped 4 bases from V and 7 bases from J, with 20 bases between. Germline CDR1 is MGHRA and CDR2 is YSYEKL. CDR3 sequence (DNA): TGCGCCAGCAGCCCGAGCCTCATTTTTAGGGAGCAGCCCCAGCATTTT. Translation gives CASSPSLIFREQPQHF.

The chain joins TRBV9 to TRBJ2-2, with 7 positions matching TRBD1. The CDR3 extends over 15 amino acids. Germline lookup yields CDR1 SGDLS and CDR2 YYNGEE. Trimming cost V 3 bases and J 6 bases; bases outside gene matches: 8. The CDR3 DNA reads as TGTGCCAGCAGCGCCGACAGGACAGGCGCCGGGGAGCTGTTTTTT. Protein: CASSADRTGAGELFF.

CDR3 sequence reads: CASSGTSGGQETQYF. CDR3 nucleotides: TGTGCCAGCAGTGGGACTAGCGGGGGGCAGGAGACCCAGTACTTC. The gene calls are TRBV6-1 and TRBJ2-5; 14 nucleotides match TRBD2. The trim removed 4 bases at V and 5 bases at J, leaving 3 bases unmatched. This CDR3 is built from 15 residues. Germline lookup yields CDR1 MNHNS and CDR2 SASEGT.